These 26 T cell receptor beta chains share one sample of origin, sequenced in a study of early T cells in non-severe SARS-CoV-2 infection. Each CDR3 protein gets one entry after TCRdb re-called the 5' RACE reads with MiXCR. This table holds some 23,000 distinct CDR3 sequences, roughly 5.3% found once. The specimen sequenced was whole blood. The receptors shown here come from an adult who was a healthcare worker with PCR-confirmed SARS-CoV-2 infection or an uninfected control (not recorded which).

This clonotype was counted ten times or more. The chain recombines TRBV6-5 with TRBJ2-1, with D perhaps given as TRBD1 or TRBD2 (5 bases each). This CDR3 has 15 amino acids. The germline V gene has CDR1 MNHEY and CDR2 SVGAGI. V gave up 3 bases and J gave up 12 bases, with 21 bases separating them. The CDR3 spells CASSYSSDGLGGQFF. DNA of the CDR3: TGTGCCAGCAGTTATAGTAGCGACGGTCTTGGGGGGCAGTTCTTC.

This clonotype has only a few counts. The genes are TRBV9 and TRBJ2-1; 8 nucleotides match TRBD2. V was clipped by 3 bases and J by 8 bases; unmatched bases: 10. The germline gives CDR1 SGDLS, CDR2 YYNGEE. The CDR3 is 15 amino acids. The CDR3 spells CASSAGAGAIHEQFF. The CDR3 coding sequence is TGTGCCAGCAGCGCGGGAGCGGGAGCCATTCATGAGCAGTTCTTC.

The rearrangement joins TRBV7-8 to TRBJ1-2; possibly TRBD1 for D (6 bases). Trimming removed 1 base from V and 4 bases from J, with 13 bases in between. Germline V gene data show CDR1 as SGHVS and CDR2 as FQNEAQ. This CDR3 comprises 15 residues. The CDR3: CASSLGGDTRYGYTF. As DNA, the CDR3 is TGTGCCAGCAGCTTAGGGGGGGACACCCGCTATGGCTACACCTTC.

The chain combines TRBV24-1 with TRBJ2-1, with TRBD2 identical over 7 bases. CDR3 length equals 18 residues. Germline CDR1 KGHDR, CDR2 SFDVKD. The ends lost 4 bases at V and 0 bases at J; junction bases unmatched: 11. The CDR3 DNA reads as TGTGCCACCAGTGAACCCGGCGGGGGTAGTAGCTCCTACAATGAGCAGTTCTTC. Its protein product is CATSEPGGGSSSYNEQFF.

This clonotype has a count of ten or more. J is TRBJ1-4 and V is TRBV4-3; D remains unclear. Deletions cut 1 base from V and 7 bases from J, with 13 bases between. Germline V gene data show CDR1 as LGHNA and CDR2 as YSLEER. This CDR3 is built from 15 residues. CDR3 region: CASSQGEGMGEKLFF. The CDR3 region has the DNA TGCGCCAGCAGCCAAGGCGAGGGTATGGGTGAAAAACTGTTTTTT.

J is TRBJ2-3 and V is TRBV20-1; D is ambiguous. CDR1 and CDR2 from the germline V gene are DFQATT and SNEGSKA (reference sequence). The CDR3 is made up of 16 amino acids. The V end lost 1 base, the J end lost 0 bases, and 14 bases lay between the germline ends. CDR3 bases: TGCAGTGCTAGAGCTCTACTCCGGTCTAGCACAGATACGCAGTATTTT. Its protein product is CSARALLRSSTDTQYF.

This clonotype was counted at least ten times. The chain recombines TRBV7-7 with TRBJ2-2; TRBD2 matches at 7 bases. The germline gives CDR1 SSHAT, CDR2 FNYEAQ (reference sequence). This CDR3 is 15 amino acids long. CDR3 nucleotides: TGTGCGATAACTCAGGTCCCGGGAGGCACCGGGGAGCTGTTTTTT. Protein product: CAITQVPGGTGELFF.

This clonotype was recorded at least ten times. For the CDR3, the DNA is TGTGCCAGCAGCCAAGATTGGTCTAGCGGAGAGACCCAGTACTTC. Protein product: CASSQDWSSGETQYF. The rearrangement joins TRBV14 to TRBJ2-5, with TRBD2 matching 7 bases. The CDR3 has 15 amino acids. The germline CDR1 and CDR2 sequences are SGHDN and FVKESK. The ends lost 0 bases at V and 4 bases at J; junction bases unmatched: 5.

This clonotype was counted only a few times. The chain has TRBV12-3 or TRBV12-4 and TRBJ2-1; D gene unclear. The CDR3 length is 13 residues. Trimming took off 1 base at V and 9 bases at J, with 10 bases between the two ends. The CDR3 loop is CASSLGRMAEQFF. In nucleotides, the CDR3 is TGTGCCAGCAGTTTAGGCAGAATGGCTGAGCAGTTCTTC.

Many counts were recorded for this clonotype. CDR3 sequence (DNA): TGTGCCAGCAGAACCGGGACTAGCAGTTTCTACGAGCAGTACTTC. Encoded protein: CASRTGTSSFYEQYF. V gene TRBV12-3 or TRBV12-4 combines with J gene TRBJ2-7; 9 nucleotides agree with TRBD2. This CDR3 region has 15 residues. With V trimmed by 6 bases and J by 3 bases, 9 bases remained unmatched.

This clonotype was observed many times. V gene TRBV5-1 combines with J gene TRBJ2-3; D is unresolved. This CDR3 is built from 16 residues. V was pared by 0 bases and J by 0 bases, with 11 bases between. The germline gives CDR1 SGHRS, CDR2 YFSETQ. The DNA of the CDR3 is TGCGCCAGCAGCTTGGGTAGTTCGACTAGCACAGATACGCAGTATTTT. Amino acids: CASSLGSSTSTDTQYF.

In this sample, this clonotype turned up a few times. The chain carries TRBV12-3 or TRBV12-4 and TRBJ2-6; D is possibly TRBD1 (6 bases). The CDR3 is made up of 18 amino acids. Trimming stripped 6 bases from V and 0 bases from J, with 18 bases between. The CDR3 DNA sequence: TGTGCCAGCAGCCGACGCTTCTCACAGGGCTCTGGGGCCAACGTCCTGACTTTC. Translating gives CASSRRFSQGSGANVLTF.

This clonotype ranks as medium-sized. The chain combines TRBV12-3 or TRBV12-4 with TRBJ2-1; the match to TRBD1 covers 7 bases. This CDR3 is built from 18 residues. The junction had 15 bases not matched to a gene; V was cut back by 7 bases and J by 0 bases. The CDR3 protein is CASIAGKGTVSSYNEQFF. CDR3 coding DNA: TGTGCCAGCATCGCCGGGAAGGGGACAGTTAGCTCCTACAATGAGCAGTTCTTC.

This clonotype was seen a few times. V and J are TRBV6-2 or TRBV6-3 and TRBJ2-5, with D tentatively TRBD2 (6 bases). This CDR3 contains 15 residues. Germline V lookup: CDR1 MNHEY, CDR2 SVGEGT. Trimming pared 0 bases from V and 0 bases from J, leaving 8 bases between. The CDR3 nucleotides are TGTGCCAGCAGTTACTCCTCTAGCGACCAAGAGACCCAGTACTTC. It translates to CASSYSSSDQETQYF.

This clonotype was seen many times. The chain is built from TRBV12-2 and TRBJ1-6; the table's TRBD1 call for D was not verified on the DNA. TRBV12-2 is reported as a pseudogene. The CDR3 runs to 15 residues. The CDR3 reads CASRPHRMDNSPLHF. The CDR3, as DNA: TGTGCAAGTCGCCCACACAGGATGGATAATTCACCCCTCCACTTT.

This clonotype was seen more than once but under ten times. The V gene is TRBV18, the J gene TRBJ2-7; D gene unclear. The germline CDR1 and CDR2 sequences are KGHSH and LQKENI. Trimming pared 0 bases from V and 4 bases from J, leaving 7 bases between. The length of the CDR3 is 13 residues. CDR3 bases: TGTGCCAGCTCACCACCGGGCAGTTACGAGCAGTACGTC. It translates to CASSPPGSYEQYV.

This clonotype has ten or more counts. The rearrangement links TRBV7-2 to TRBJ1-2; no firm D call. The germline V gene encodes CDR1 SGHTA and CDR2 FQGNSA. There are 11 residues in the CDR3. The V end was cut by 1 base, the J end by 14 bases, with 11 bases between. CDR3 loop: CASSLGRLQTF. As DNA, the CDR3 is TGTGCCAGCAGCTTAGGACGGTTGCAGACCTTC.

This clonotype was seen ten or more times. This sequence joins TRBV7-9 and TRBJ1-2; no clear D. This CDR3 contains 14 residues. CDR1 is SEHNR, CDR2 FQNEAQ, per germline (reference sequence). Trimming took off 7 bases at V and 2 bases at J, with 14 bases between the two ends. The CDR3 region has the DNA TGTGCCAGCACCCCAGACTCCAAGAACTATGGCTACACCTTC. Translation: CASTPDSKNYGYTF.

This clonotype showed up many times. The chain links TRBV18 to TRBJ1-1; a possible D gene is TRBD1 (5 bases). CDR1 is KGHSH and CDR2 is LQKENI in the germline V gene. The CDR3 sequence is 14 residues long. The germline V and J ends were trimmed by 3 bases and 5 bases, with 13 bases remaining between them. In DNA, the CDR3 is TGTGCCAGCTCACCGAGGGACGATGGGACTGAAGCTTTCTTT. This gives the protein CASSPRDDGTEAFF.

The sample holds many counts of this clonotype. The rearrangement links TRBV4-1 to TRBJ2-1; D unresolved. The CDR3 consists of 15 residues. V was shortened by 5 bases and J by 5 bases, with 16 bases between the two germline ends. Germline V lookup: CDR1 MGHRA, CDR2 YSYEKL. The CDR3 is CASSAWGAKNNEQFF. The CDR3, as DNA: TGCGCCAGCAGCGCCTGGGGTGCGAAAAACAATGAGCAGTTCTTC.

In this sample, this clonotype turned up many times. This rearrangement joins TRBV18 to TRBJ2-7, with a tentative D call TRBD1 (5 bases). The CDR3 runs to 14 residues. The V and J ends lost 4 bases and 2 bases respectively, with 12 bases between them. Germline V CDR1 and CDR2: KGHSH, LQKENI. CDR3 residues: CASSRGAQTYEQYF. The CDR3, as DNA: TGTGCCAGCTCACGTGGGGCCCAGACCTACGAGCAGTACTTC.

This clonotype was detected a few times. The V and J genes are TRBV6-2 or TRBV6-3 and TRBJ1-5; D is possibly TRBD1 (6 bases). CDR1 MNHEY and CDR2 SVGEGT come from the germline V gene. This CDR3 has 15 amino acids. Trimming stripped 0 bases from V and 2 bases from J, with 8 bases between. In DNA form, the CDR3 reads TGTGCCAGCAGTTACTCGGGGGGCCGCAATCAGCCCCAGCATTTT. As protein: CASSYSGGRNQPQHF.

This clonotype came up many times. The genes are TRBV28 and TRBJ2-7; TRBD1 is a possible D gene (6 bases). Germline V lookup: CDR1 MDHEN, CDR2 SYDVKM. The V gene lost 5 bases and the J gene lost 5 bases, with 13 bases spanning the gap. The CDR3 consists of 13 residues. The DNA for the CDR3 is TGTGCCAGCAGTCAAACAGGGTCTAACGAGCAGTACTTC. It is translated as CASSQTGSNEQYF.

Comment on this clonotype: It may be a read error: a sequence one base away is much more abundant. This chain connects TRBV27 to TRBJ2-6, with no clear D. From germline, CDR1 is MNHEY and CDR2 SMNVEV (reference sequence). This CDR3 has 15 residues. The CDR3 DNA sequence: TGTGCCAGCGGTTTCCGGGTAGCCGGGGCCAACGTCCTGACTTTC. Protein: CASGFRVAGANVLTF. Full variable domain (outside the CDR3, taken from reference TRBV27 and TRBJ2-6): EAQVTQNPRYLITVTGKKLTVTCSQNMNHEYMSWYRQDPGLGLRQIYYSMNVEVTDKGDVPEGYKVSRKEKRNFPLILESPSPNQTSLYFCASGFRVAGANVLTFGAGSRLTVL.

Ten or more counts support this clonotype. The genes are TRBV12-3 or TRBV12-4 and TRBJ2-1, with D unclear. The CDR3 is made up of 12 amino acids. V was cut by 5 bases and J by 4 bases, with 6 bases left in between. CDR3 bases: TGTGCCAGCAGTCCGGAGTACAATGAGCAGTTCTTC. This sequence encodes CASSPEYNEQFF.

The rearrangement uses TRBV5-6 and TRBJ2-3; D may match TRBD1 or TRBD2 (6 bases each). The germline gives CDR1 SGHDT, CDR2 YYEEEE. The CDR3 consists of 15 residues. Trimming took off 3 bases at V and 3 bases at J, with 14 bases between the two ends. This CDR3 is CASSSRGGRTDTQYF. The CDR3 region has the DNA TGTGCCAGCAGCTCGCGTGGGGGGCGGACAGATACGCAGTATTTT.